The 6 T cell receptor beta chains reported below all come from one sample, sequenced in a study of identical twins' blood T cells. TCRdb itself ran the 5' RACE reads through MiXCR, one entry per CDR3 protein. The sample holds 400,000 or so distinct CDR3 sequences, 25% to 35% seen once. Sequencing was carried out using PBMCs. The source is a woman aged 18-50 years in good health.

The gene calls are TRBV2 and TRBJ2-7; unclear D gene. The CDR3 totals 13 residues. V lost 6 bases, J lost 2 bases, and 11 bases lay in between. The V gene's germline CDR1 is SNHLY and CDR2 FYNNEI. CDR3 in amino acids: CASRDPGAYEQYF. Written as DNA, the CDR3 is TGTGCCAGCAGGGATCCGGGTGCCTACGAGCAGTACTTC.

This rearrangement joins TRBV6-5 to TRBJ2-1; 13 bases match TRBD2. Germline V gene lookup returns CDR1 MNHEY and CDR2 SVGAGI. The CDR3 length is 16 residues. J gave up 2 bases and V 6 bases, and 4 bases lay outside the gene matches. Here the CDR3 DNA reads TGTGCCAGCAGCCCGGGACTAGCGGGGACCTACAATGAGCAGTTCTTC. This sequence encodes CASSPGLAGTYNEQFF.

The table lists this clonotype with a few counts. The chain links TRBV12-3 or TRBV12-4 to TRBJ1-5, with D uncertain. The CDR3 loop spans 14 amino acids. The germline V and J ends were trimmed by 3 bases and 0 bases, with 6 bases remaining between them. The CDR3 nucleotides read TGTGCCAGCAGTTTTGGGTATAGCAATCAGCCCCAGCATTTT. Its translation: CASSFGYSNQPQHF.

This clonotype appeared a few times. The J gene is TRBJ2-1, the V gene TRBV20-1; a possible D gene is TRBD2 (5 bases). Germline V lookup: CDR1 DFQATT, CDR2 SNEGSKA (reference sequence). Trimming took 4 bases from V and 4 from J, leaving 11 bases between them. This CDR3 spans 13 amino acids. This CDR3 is CSAIGLAYNEQFF. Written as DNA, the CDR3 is TGCAGTGCTATTGGACTGGCTTACAATGAGCAGTTCTTC.

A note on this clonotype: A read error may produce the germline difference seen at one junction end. This chain's CDR3 is CIARTGLGQPQHF. CDR3 bases: TGCATTGCTAGGACAGGATTAGGACAGCCCCAGCATTTT. V gene TRBV20-1 combines with J gene TRBJ1-5; the match to TRBD1 covers 7 bases. In germline, CDR1 is DFQATT, CDR2 SNEGSKA (reference sequence). This CDR3 is 13 amino acids long.

CDR3 residues: CASSLMGQPNTEAFF. CDR3 sequence (DNA): TGCGCCAGCAGCCTGATGGGACAGCCGAACACTGAAGCTTTCTTT. The rearrangement links TRBV5-1 to TRBJ1-1; 7 nucleotides line up with TRBD1. V dropped 4 bases and J dropped 1; count of bases not matched to a gene: 7. The V gene's germline CDR1 is SGHRS and CDR2 YFSETQ. The CDR3 sequence is 15 residues long.